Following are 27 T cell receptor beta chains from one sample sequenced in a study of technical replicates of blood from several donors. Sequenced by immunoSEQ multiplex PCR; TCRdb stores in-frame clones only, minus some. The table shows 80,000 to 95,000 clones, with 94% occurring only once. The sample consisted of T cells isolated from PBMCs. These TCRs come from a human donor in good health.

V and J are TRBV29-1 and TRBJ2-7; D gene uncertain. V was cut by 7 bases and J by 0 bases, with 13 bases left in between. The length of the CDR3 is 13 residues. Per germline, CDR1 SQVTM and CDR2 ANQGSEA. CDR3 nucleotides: TGCAGCGCCTTAGCCGTAAGCTCCTACGAGCAGTACTTC. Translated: CSALAVSSYEQYF.

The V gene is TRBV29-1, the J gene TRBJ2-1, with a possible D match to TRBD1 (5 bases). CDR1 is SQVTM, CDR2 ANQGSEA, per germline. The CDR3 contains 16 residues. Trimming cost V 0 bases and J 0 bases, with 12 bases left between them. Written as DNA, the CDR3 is TGCAGCGTTGAAGACCCAGGGAAGGGCTCCTACAATGAGCAGTTCTTC. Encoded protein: CSVEDPGKGSYNEQFF.

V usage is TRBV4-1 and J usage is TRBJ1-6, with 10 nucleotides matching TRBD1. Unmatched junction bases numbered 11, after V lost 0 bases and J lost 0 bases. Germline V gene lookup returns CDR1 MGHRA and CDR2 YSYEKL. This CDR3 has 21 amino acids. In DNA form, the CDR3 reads TGCGCCAGCAGCCAAGATGGGCGCCGGGACAGGGGCTTCTCCTATAATTCACCCCTCCACTTT. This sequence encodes CASSQDGRRDRGFSYNSPLHF.

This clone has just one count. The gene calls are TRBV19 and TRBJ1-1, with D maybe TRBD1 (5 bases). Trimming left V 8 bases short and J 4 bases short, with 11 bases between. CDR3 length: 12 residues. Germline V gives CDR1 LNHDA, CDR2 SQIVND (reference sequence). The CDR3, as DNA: TGTGCCAGTTCCATTCAGGGCACTGAAGCTTTCTTT. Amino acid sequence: CASSIQGTEAFF.

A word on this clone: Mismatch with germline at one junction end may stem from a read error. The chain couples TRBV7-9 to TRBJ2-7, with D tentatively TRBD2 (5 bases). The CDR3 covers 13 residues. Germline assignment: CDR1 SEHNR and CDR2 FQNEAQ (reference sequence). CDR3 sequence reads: CASSLGAGLKPRF. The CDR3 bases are TGTGCCAGCAGCTTAGGCGCGGGCCTAAAACCCCGCTTC.

The CDR3 is CASSLTLQGSNTEAFF. DNA for the CDR3: TGCGCCAGCAGCTTGACCCTACAGGGTTCGAACACTGAAGCTTTCTTT. The V call is TRBV5-1, the J call TRBJ1-1; a weak D match, TRBD1 (6 bases). The CDR3 totals 16 residues. CDR1 is SGHRS, CDR2 YFSETQ, per germline. V dropped 1 base and J dropped 1 base, with 14 bases sitting between them.

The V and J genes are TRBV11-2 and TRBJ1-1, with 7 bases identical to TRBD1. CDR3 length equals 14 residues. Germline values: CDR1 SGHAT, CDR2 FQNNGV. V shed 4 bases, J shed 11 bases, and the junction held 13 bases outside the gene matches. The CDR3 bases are TGTGCCAGCAGCTCCAAGCCACAGGGGTCGTCGGCTTTCTTT. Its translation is CASSSKPQGSSAFF. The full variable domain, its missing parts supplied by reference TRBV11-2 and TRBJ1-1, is EAGVAQSPRYKIIEKRQSVAFWCNPISGHATLYWYQQILGQGPKLLIQFQNNGVVDDSQLPKDRFSAERLKGVDSTLKIQPAKLEDSAVYLCASSSKPQGSSAFFGQGTRLTVV.

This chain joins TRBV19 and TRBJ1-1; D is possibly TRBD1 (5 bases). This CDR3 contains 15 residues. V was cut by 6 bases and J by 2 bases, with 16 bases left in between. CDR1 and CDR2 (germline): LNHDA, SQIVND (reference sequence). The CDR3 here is CASSPRGRGNTEAFF. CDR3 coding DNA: TGTGCCAGTAGCCCTAGGGGAAGGGGCAACACTGAAGCTTTCTTT.

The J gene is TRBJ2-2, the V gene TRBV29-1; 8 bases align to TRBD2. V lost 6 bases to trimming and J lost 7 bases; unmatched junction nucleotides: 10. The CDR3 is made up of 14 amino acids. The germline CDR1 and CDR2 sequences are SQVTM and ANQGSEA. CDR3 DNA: TGCAGCGTCCCCGGGACTAGGGGAATCGGGGAGCTGTTTTTT. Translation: CSVPGTRGIGELFF.

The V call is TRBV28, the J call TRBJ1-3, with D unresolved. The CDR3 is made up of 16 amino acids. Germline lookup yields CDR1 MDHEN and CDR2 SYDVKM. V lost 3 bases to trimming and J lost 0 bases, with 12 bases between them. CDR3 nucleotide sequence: TGTGCCAGCAGTTTGGGAGGAACCCCCTCTGGAAACACCATATATTTT. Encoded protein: CASSLGGTPSGNTIYF.

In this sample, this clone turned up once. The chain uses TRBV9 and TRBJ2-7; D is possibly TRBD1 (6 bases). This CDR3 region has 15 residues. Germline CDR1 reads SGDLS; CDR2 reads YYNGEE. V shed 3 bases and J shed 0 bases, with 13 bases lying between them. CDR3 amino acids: CASSGGLSYSYEQYF. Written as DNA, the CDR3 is TGTGCCAGCAGCGGGGGGCTCAGCTACTCCTACGAGCAGTACTTC.

CDR3 sequence (DNA): TGTGCCTGGACCCCCCCGGGACTAGCGGGTCCTGGAGAGACCCAGTACTTC. It translates to CAWTPPGLAGPGETQYF. This sequence joins TRBV30 and TRBJ2-5; the match to TRBD2 covers 12 bases. CDR3 length: 17 residues. Looked up from germline, CDR1 is GTSNPN and CDR2 is SVGIG (reference sequence). Losses at the gene ends were 4 bases for V and 4 bases for J; bases not matched to a gene: 13.

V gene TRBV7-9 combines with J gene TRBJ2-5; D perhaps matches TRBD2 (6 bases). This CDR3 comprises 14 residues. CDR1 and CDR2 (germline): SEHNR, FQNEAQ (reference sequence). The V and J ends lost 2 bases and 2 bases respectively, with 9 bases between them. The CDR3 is CASSLKGLQETQYF. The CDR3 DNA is TGTGCCAGCAGCTTAAAGGGACTGCAAGAGACCCAGTACTTC.

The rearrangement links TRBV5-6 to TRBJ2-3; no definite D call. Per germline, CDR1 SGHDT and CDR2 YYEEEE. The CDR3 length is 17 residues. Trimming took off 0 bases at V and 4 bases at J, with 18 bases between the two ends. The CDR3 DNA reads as TGTGCCAGCAGCTTGGGAGGTACGGTTGTTTACGCAGATACGCAGTATTTT. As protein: CASSLGGTVVYADTQYF.

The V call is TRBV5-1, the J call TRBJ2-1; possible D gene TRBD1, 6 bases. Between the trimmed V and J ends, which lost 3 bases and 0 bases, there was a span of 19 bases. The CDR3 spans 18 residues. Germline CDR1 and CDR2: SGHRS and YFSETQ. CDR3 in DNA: TGCGCCAGCAGCTCCGACCCGGGACACCGGAGCTCCTACAATGAGCAGTTCTTC. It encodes CASSSDPGHRSSYNEQFF.

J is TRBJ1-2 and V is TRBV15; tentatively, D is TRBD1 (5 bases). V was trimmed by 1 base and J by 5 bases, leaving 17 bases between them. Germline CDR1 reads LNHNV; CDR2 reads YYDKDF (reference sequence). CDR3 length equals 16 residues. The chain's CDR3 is CATSRVGALRQYGYTF. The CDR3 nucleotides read TGTGCCACCAGCAGAGTTGGGGCCCTCAGGCAATATGGCTACACCTTC.

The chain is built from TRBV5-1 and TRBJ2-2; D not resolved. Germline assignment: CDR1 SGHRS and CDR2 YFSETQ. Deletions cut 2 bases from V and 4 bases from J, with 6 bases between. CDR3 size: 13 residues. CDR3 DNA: TGCGCCAGCAGCTTCGAGTTCACCGGGGAGCTGTTTTTT. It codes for CASSFEFTGELFF.

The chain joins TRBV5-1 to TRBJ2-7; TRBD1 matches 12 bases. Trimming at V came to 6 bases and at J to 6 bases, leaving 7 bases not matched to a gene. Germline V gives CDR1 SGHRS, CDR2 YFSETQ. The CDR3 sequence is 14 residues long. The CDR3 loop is CASTTGTGGVEQYF. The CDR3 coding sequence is TGCGCCAGCACCACCGGGACAGGGGGCGTCGAGCAGTACTTC.

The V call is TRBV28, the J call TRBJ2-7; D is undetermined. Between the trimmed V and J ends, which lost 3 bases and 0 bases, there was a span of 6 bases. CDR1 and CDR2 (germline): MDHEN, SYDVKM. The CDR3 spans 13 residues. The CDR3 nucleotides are TGTGCCAGCAGTTTGCCCAGCTCCTACGAGCAGTACTTC. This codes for CASSLPSSYEQYF.

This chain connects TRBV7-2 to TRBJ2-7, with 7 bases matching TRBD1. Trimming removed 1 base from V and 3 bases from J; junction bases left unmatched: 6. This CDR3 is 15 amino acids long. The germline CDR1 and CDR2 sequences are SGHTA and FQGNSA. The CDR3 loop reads CASSLVRTGVYEQYF. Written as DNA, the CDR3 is TGTGCCAGCAGCTTAGTAAGGACAGGAGTCTACGAGCAGTACTTC.

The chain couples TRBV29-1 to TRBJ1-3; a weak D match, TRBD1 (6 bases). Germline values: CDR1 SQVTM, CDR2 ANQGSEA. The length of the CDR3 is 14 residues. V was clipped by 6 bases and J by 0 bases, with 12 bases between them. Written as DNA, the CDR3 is TGCAGCGTGATACAGGGACGCTCTGGAAACACCATATATTTT. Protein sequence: CSVIQGRSGNTIYF.

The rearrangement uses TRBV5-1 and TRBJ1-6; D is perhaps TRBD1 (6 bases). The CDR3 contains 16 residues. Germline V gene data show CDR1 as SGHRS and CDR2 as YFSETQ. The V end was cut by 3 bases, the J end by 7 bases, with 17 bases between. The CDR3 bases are TGCGCCAGCAGCTCTGCGGACAGCACATTAAATTCACCCCTCCACTTT. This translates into CASSSADSTLNSPLHF. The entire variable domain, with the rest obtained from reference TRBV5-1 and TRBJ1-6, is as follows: KAGVTQTPRYLIKTRGQQVTLSCSPISGHRSVSWYQQTPGQGLQFLFEYFSETQRNKGNFPGRFSGRQFSNSRSEMNVSTLELGDSALYLCASSSADSTLNSPLHFGNGTRLTVT.

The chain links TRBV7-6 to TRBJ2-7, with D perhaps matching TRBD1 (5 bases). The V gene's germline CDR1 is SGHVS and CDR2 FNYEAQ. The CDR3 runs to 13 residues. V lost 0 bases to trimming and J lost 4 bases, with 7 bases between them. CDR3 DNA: TGTGCCAGCAGCTTAGCAGGGGATTACGAGCAGTACTTC. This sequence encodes CASSLAGDYEQYF.

The CDR3 protein is CASSTPGTTYEQYF. CDR3 bases: TGTGCCAGTAGTACTCCGGGAACAACCTACGAGCAGTACTTC. The chain joins TRBV19 to TRBJ2-7; D is perhaps TRBD2 (5 bases). V dropped 4 bases and J dropped 2 bases, with 12 bases sitting between them. The CDR3 totals 14 residues. Germline CDR1 is LNHDA and CDR2 is SQIVND (reference sequence).

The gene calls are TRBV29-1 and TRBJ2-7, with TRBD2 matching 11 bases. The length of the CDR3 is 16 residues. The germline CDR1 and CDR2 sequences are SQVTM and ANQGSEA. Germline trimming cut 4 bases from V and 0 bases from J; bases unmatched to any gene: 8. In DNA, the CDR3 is TGCAGCGTTGGCGAGGGACTAGCGGAATTCTCCTACGAGCAGTACTTC. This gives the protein CSVGEGLAEFSYEQYF.

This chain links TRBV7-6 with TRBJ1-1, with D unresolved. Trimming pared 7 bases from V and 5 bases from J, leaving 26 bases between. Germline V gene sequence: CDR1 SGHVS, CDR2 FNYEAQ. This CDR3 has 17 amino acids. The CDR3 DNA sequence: TGTGCCAGCACGAGCTTGGGGAGGGCGGGGAGATTGACTGAAGCTTTCTTT. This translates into CASTSLGRAGRLTEAFF.

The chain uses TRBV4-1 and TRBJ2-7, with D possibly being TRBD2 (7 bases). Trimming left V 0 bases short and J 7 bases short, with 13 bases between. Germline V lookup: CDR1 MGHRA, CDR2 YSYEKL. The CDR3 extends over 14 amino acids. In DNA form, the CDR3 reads TGCGCCAGCAGCCAAGAAACAGCGGGACAAGAGCAGTACTTC. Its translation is CASSQETAGQEQYF.